The clone carrying this T cell receptor (beta chain) was seen just once. Germline lookup yields CDR1 MGHRA and CDR2 YSYEKL. The CDR3 is 15 residues long. After removal of 4 bases from V and 5 bases from J, the junction contained 9 bases not matched to a gene. Clones were read by immunoSEQ multiplex PCR, and TCRdb kept only the in-frame ones, dropping some. The data hold about 770,000 clones, with approximately 77% observed a single time. The data were taken from a study of shared clonotypes between healthy human individuals. Within Nashville, Tennessee resided all donors, each a Caucasian adult. The V gene is TRBV4-1, the J gene TRBJ2-5; 8 bases align to TRBD2. What was sequenced was memory CD4+ T cells sorted from blood. This sample's subset: CD45RA-negative fraction. This receptor was taken from a woman in her 30s in good health. CDR3 nucleotide sequence: TGCGCCAGCAGCCCGCAGGCGGGAGGTTGGGAGACCCAGTACTTC. It translates to CASSPQAGGWETQYF.